This T cell receptor (beta chain) was identified in a study of PD-L1 blockade in urothelial cancer. The wider study: Males with bladder-origin urothelial cancer constituted about 85% of the 29 patients. Specimens of blood held a median count of 141,255 T cells. Findings and limits, study-wide: At the 3-week point, tumor-associated blood clones expanded more in durable-benefit patients.

This CDR3 comprises 11 residues. Trimming removed 7 bases at V and 6 bases at J, with 6 bases between. Germline V gene data show CDR1 as MNHEY and CDR2 as SVGAGI. As regards this clone: The antigen is unknown.

Using immunoSEQ multiplex PCR, the repertoire was profiled, and TCRdb retains in-frame clones only, with some absent. The sample yields tens of thousands of clones, about 90% seen once. This chain uses TRBV6-5 with TRBJ2-2; D gene unclear. This specimen was PBMCs, taken around atezolizumab (anti-PD-L1) treatment. This TCR derives from a man in his sixties with urothelial cancer. As DNA, the CDR3 is TGTGCCAGCAAAAGAGCCGGGGAGCTGTTTTTT. Amino acid sequence: CASKRAGELFF.